These 2 T cell receptor beta chains came from one sample sequenced in a study of blood T cells in healthy people across ages (dated by TCRdb to 2015 to 2017). The library was built by means of 5' RACE. Sequenced using an Illumina HiSeq 2500. A second PCR of about 7 to 12 cycles was run with a J-beta primer mix and a sample-barcoded 5' primer. TCRdb applied fastp at Q25 and MiXCR to the public reads, then kept only in-frame beta chains. Rows with a matching CDR3 protein are joined into one entry that keeps the most common DNA and genes. Present in this sample are roughly 1,000,000 distinct CDR3 sequences, about 23% of which were seen just once. Less than 0.85% of the sample rests with the top ten. These data also featured in a second study, about T cells of mothers and their children.

The sequenced material came from blood. The receptor source for this set is a girl aged 2 to 9 in good health.

This sequence joins TRBV29-1 and TRBJ2-3; 9 positions match TRBD2. Germline V CDR1 and CDR2: SQVTM, ANQGSEA. J gave up 2 bases and V 6 bases, and 3 bases lay outside the gene matches. The CDR3 has 13 amino acids. CDR3 nucleotide sequence: TGCAGCGTCCTAGCGGGGTCCACAGATACGCAGTATTTT. Encoded protein: CSVLAGSTDTQYF.

The chain carries TRBV4-3 and TRBJ2-2; the D gene is possibly TRBD1 (6 bases). CDR1 is LGHNA, CDR2 YSLEER, per germline. There are 17 residues in the CDR3. With 4 bases removed from V and 4 bases from J, the gap between germline ends came to 19 bases. Here the CDR3 reads CASSLNMLQGSTGELFF. The CDR3 bases are TGCGCCAGCAGCCTCAACATGTTACAGGGAAGCACCGGGGAGCTGTTTTTT.